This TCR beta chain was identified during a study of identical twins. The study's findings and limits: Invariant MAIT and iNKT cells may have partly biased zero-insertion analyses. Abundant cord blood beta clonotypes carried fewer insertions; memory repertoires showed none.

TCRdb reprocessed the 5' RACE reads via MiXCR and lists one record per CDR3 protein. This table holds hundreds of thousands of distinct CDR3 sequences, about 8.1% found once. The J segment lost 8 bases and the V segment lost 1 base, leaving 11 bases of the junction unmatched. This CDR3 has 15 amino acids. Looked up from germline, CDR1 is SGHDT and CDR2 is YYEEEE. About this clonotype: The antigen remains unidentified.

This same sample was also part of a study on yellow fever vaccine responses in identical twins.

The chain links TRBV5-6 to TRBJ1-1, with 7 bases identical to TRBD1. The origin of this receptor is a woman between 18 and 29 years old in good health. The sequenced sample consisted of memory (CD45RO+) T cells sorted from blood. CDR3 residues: CASSLLTGVASEAFF. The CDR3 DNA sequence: TGTGCCAGCAGCTTGCTAACAGGGGTTGCCTCCGAAGCTTTCTTT.